Listed here is a single T cell receptor (beta chain). The specificity of this receptor is unknown. Base quality data are lacking; no much larger clone is found one base away. For sequencing of the TCRbeta CDR3 region, genomic DNA was extracted from the sorted cells. The immunoSEQ Assay was used for sequencing of TCRbeta CDR3 regions. TCRdb provides this immuneACCESS table in a form limited to in-frame rearrangements. Some clones are lacking; in checked studies, under half of them reflect an unresolved V gene, and why the rest are absent is not known. Within this sample are 65,000 to 85,000 clones, with about 80% of them counted one time only. The leading ten clones occupy under 8.5% of the sample. These data are taken from a study of OX40 agonist ivuxolimab in advanced cancers. Regarding the research as a whole: Ivuxolimab was an agonistic, fully human IgG2 monoclonal antibody directed against OX40 (CD134), a costimulatory receptor. The paper covers the monotherapy dose-escalation part of the phase I ivuxolimab trial, which included N of about 56 patients. The dose-escalation cohort was roughly 83% male with a mean age of approximately 60 years, ranging from roughly 23 to 80. Peripheral TCRbeta sequencing aimed to test whether ivuxolimab altered TCR sequence diversity and caused clonal T-cell expansion. Patients were allowed to have had prior anti-PD-1, anti-PD-L1 or anti-CTLA-4 therapy, and more than 35% of the dose-escalation patients had been treated with checkpoint inhibitors. Of the roughly 53 patients in dose escalation, 19 had hepatocellular carcinoma, some 15 had melanoma, 9 had renal cell carcinoma and 9 had head and neck cancer. Intravenous ivuxolimab was administered to patients every 2 weeks at six dose levels: 0.01, 0.1, 0.3, 1.5, 3 and 10 mg/kg. Partial responses occurred in three dose-escalation patients: two with cutaneous melanoma and one with hepatocellular carcinoma. What the research found in general, with its limitations: After ivuxolimab, CD8+ T cells had more expanded clones than CD4+ T cells on average. Low levels of normalized T-cell clonal expansion were also shown by some nonresponding patients. Which antigens the clonally expanded peripheral T cells were specific for was not determined. At doses of 0.1 to 3.0 mg/kg, clonal expansion of both CD4+ and CD8+ blood T cells was observed from baseline to week 6. Partial responders in the 0.1-3.0 mg/kg groups had among the lowest normalized peripheral clonal expansion, especially among CD8+ T cells.

A distance of 18 bases separates the germline ends of V and J, which lose 7 bases and 5 bases respectively. CDR1 and CDR2 (SNHLY, FYNNEI) derive from the germline V gene. The CDR3 covers 15 residues, taking in both the cysteine and the phenylalanine. Kept here is only the CDR3 DNA, which spans 45 bases and is read in frame from base 1. The trial excluded patients who had a history of autoimmune disease or were on systemic immunosuppression. Peripheral blood for TCR sequencing was drawn from every dose cohort at baseline, at cycle 4 day 1 and at cycle 7 day 1. The samples were taken from a phase I, first-in-human, multicenter, open-label dose-escalation trial of ivuxolimab. Adults with locally advanced or metastatic head and neck squamous cell, hepatocellular, melanoma or renal cell carcinoma were enrolled in the trial. Before TCR sequencing, CD4+ T cells and CD8+ T cells from peripheral blood were sorted into separate populations.

The TCR was taken from an adult with an advanced solid tumor such as melanoma, head and neck, liver or kidney cancer. The receptor chain draws on TRBV2 and TRBJ1-5; a tentative D call is TRBD1 (6 bases match). Source: CD4+ or CD8+ T cells sorted from blood, taken in a trial of the OX40 agonist ivuxolimab. The CDR3 sequence is CASKEGTLADQPQHF. The nucleotide sequence is TGTGCCAGCAAAGAAGGGACACTGGCCGATCAGCCCCAGCATTTT. The CDR3 plus the reference TRBV2 and TRBJ1-5 genes for the other parts give the full variable domain: EPEVTQTPSHQVTQMGQEVILRCVPISNHLYFYWYRQILGQKVEFLVSFYNNEISEKSEIFDDQFSVERPDGSNFTLKIRSTKLEDSAMYFCASKEGTLADQPQHFGDGTRLSIL.